Below are 2 T cell receptor beta chains sequenced from a single sample in a study of shared clonotypes between healthy human individuals. Sequenced by immunoSEQ multiplex PCR; TCRdb stores in-frame clones only, minus some. Of millions of clones listed, just over 90% are singletons. The specimen was naive CD4+ T cells sorted from blood. Stated subset: CD45RA+ positively selected. The receptors were gathered from a man between 18 and 29 years old in good health.

Comments on this clone: Other DNA sequences in the sample encode the same CDR3. The CDR3 protein is CASSPVSGANVLTF. For the CDR3, the DNA is TGTGCCAGCTCACCGGTCTCTGGGGCCAACGTCCTGACTTTC. The chain employs TRBV18 and TRBJ2-6; D gene unclear. There are 14 residues in the CDR3. Germline V gene sequence: CDR1 KGHSH, CDR2 LQKENI. Trimming left V 3 bases short and J 0 bases short, with 3 bases between.

V and J are TRBV11-2 and TRBJ2-3; D uncertain. CDR3 size: 13 residues. Germline lookup yields CDR1 SGHAT and CDR2 FQNNGV. V lost 5 bases and J lost 3, with 9 bases in between. As DNA, the CDR3 is TGTGCCAGCAGCCCATACTTGACAGATACGCAGTATTTT. Translated, it gives CASSPYLTDTQYF.